Following are 30 T cell receptor beta chains from one sample sequenced in a study of identical twins. TCRdb analysed the 5' RACE reads with MiXCR anew, one entry per CDR3 protein. Of about 530,000 distinct CDR3 sequences listed, under 25% are singletons. The sample was also linked to a second study, of yellow fever vaccine responses in identical twins.

Sample: CD4+ T cells sorted from blood. Every receptor here comes from a woman under 30 in good health.

This clonotype appeared a few times. This chain uses TRBV6-1 with TRBJ2-7; D unclear. Trimming cost V 5 bases and J 0 bases, with 23 bases left between them. Germline CDR1 is MNHNS and CDR2 is SASEGT. This CDR3 contains 18 residues. DNA of the CDR3: TGTGCCAGCAGTCGTACCTGGACCCGCCTGGGTAGCTCCTACGAGCAGTACTTC. Protein product: CASSRTWTRLGSSYEQYF.

The sample holds a few counts of this clonotype. The V gene is TRBV20-1, the J gene TRBJ1-5; the D gene is possibly TRBD1 (6 bases). The CDR3 runs 15 residues. V was trimmed by 3 bases and J by 2 bases, leaving 14 bases between them. Germline loops: CDR1 DFQATT, CDR2 SNEGSKA (reference sequence). CDR3 nucleotide sequence: TGCAGTGCTAGCCTTCAGGGGCTGGGCAATCAGCCCCAGCATTTT. This encodes CSASLQGLGNQPQHF.

CDR3 DNA sequence: TGTGCCAGCAGGGTAGCGGGAGAAGAGACCCAGTACTTC. Translating it yields CASRVAGEETQYF. V and J are TRBV7-9 and TRBJ2-5, with 9 nucleotides matching TRBD2. The V gene's germline CDR1 is SEHNR and CDR2 FQNEAQ (reference sequence). The CDR3 runs to 13 residues. With 6 bases clipped from V and 3 bases from J, the junction kept 2 bases outside the gene matches.

This clonotype was found many times. CDR3 region: CATSDLEDNEQFF. CDR3 sequence (DNA): TGTGCCACCAGTGATTTGGAAGACAATGAGCAGTTCTTC. V gene TRBV24-1 combines with J gene TRBJ2-1; no firm D call. Germline V lookup: CDR1 KGHDR, CDR2 SFDVKD. Trimming removed 0 bases at V and 5 bases at J, with 4 bases between. The CDR3 totals 13 residues.

J is TRBJ2-5 and V is TRBV5-1, with 10 nucleotides matching TRBD1. V dropped 4 bases and J dropped 7; count of bases not matched to a gene: 13. Germline lookup yields CDR1 SGHRS and CDR2 YFSETQ. CDR3 size: 16 residues. This CDR3 reads CASSGTGTGAEGTQYF. In DNA, the CDR3 is TGCGCCAGCAGCGGAACCGGGACAGGGGCTGAAGGGACCCAGTACTTC.

This chain links TRBV3-1 with TRBJ2-1; possible D gene TRBD1, 5 bases. The CDR3 contains 12 residues. The V and J ends lost 4 bases and 8 bases respectively, with 9 bases between them. The V gene's germline CDR1 is LGHDT and CDR2 YNNKEL (reference sequence). The CDR3 DNA sequence: TGTGCCAGCAGCCGGACACTTTATGAGCAGTTCTTC. It is translated as CASSRTLYEQFF.

This sequence joins TRBV7-6 and TRBJ2-1, with no clear D. Germline V gives CDR1 SGHVS, CDR2 FNYEAQ. V gave up 3 bases and J gave up 3 bases, with 9 bases separating them. The CDR3 is 14 amino acids. In DNA, the CDR3 is TGTGCCAGCAGCTTGAACTTTGGCTACAATGAGCAGTTCTTC. This translates into CASSLNFGYNEQFF.

CDR3 in amino acids: CASTPGTSGGVANTGELFF. CDR3 DNA sequence: TGTGCCAGCACTCCCGGGACTAGCGGGGGGGTTGCCAACACCGGGGAGCTGTTTTTT. This chain connects TRBV12-3 or TRBV12-4 to TRBJ2-2; 16 bases agree with TRBD2. The CDR3 is 19 amino acids. The trim removed 7 bases at V and 2 bases at J, leaving 10 bases unmatched.

This chain connects TRBV12-5 to TRBJ2-3, with 9 bases aligning to TRBD2. Germline CDR1 and CDR2: LGHNT and FRNRAP. The V segment lost 3 bases and the J segment 2 bases; nucleotides outside the gene matches: 3. CDR3 length equals 15 residues. As DNA, the CDR3 is TGTGCTAGTGGTTTTGCGGGAGGGCCCACAGATACGCAGTATTTT. This codes for CASGFAGGPTDTQYF.

The chain links TRBV6-2 or TRBV6-3 to TRBJ2-2; 8 bases align to TRBD2. The CDR3 covers 16 residues. V trimming: 0 bases; J trimming: 6 bases; junction bases outside the gene matches: 6. Germline CDR1 MNHEY, CDR2 SVGEGT. The CDR3 DNA follows: TGTGCCAGCAGTTACTCGTCACTAGCGGTGGCCGGGGAGCTGTTTTTT. This sequence encodes CASSYSSLAVAGELFF.

This clonotype showed up just a few times. V is TRBV3-1 and J is TRBJ1-4; D uncertain. V was cut by 3 bases and J by 8 bases, with 13 bases left in between. This CDR3 has 14 amino acids. The germline V gene has CDR1 LGHDT and CDR2 YNNKEL (reference sequence). CDR3 residues: CASSHKSLQEKLFF. The CDR3 DNA reads TGTGCCAGCAGCCATAAAAGCCTCCAGGAAAAACTGTTTTTT.

The chain joins TRBV7-8 to TRBJ2-7, with 8 bases that match TRBD2. The ends lost 4 bases at V and 3 bases at J; junction bases unmatched: 14. The CDR3 is 17 residues long. From germline, CDR1 is SGHVS and CDR2 FQNEAQ. This CDR3 reads CASSSPVERGYRYEQYF. CDR3 DNA: TGTGCCAGCAGCTCCCCTGTGGAGCGGGGGTACCGCTACGAGCAGTACTTC.

In its sample, this clonotype was seen many times. The V call is TRBV5-1, the J call TRBJ1-6, with no clear D. The ends were cut back, 0 bases at V and 7 bases at J, with 14 bases in the middle. The germline V gene encodes CDR1 SGHRS and CDR2 YFSETQ. The CDR3 consists of 16 residues. CDR3: CASSLGEPAANSPLHF. In DNA, the CDR3 is TGCGCCAGCAGCTTGGGGGAACCGGCGGCGAATTCACCCCTCCACTTT.

This clonotype was counted a few times. The rearrangement uses TRBV20-1 and TRBJ2-5; 7 bases match TRBD2. Germline V gene data show CDR1 as DFQATT and CDR2 as SNEGSKA (reference sequence). The CDR3 runs to 13 residues. The ends lost 7 bases at V and 7 bases at J; junction bases unmatched: 12. CDR3 region: CSEKGGNLGTQYF. The CDR3, as DNA: TGCAGTGAGAAGGGAGGGAACCTTGGGACCCAGTACTTC.

In its sample, this clonotype was seen a few times. The chain uses TRBV24-1 and TRBJ2-6; 8 nucleotides align to TRBD1. Looked up from germline, CDR1 is KGHDR and CDR2 is SFDVKD. J lost 1 base, V lost 4 bases, and 11 bases had no gene match. The CDR3 has 19 amino acids. CDR3 in amino acids: CATSDRTGSGISGANVLTF. The DNA for the CDR3 is TGTGCCACCAGTGACCGGACAGGGAGTGGGATATCTGGGGCCAACGTCCTGACTTTC.

This clonotype was counted only a few times. The chain uses TRBV12-3 or TRBV12-4 and TRBJ2-3; TRBD2 agrees at 9 bases. The CDR3 runs to 16 residues. V lost 4 bases and J lost 0; bases outside the gene matches: 5. This CDR3 is CASSYRTSASTDTQYF. The CDR3 nucleotides are TGTGCCAGCAGTTATCGGACTAGCGCCAGCACAGATACGCAGTATTTT.

This clonotype was counted only a few times. The chain combines TRBV5-8 with TRBJ2-3, with TRBD2 as a possible D gene (6 bases). CDR1 SGHTS and CDR2 YDEGEE come from the germline V gene. V lost 2 bases, J lost 3 bases, and 13 bases lay in between. This CDR3 comprises 15 residues. Here the CDR3 reads CASSFIGAGTDTQYF. CDR3 coding DNA: TGTGCCAGCAGCTTCATCGGGGCGGGGACAGATACGCAGTATTTT.

This clonotype occurred a few times. The rearrangement links TRBV28 to TRBJ2-7; D call uncertain. Trimming cost V 2 bases and J 3 bases, with 8 bases left between them. The CDR3 consists of 13 residues. From germline, CDR1 is MDHEN and CDR2 SYDVKM. The CDR3 here is CASSLIADYEQYF. The DNA for the CDR3 is TGTGCCAGCAGTTTAATTGCAGACTACGAGCAGTACTTC.

CDR3 nucleotide sequence: TGTGCCAGCAGCCAAACTAGCCGGGGAGAGACCCAGTACTTC. Protein: CASSQTSRGETQYF. This chain links TRBV3-1 with TRBJ2-5, with D perhaps matching TRBD2 (6 bases). Germline CDR1 LGHDT, CDR2 YNNKEL (reference sequence). The CDR3 runs 14 residues. V lost 2 bases and J 4 bases, leaving 11 bases between the germline ends.

A few counts support this clonotype. The rearrangement joins TRBV12-3 or TRBV12-4 to TRBJ1-6, with a tentative D call TRBD1 (5 bases). The length of the CDR3 is 14 residues. Trimming took off 5 bases at V and 5 bases at J, with 10 bases between the two ends. The CDR3 DNA follows: TGTGCCAGCAGTCAGGGTTTACATAATTCACCCCTCCACTTT. As protein: CASSQGLHNSPLHF.

The genes are TRBV15 and TRBJ2-2; 11 bases map to TRBD2. This CDR3 has 17 amino acids. Trimming cost V 0 bases and J 3 bases; bases outside gene matches: 3. CDR1 is LNHNV, CDR2 YYDKDF, per germline (reference sequence). CDR3 protein: CATSRDRGLADTGELFF. CDR3 DNA sequence: TGTGCCACCAGCAGAGACCGGGGACTAGCGGACACCGGGGAGCTGTTTTTT.

Note on this clonotype: The junction differs from germline at one of its ends, possibly a read error. This rearrangement joins TRBV4-1 to TRBJ2-1, with 7 bases fitting TRBD1. The CDR3 sequence is 16 residues long. Germline CDR1 reads MGHRA; CDR2 reads YSYEKL. CDR3 sequence (DNA): TGCGCCGGCAGCCAAGATGTAGGGGGCAGCTACAATGAGCAGTTCTTC. Protein: CAGSQDVGGSYNEQFF.

This clonotype was picked up a small number of times. The J gene is TRBJ2-1, the V gene TRBV6-2 or TRBV6-3; 11 bases map to TRBD2. V was clipped by 2 bases and J by 8 bases; unmatched bases: 8. Germline V lookup: CDR1 MNHEY, CDR2 SVGEGT. CDR3 size: 16 residues. The CDR3, as DNA: TGTGCCAGCAGTTACGGAGATAGCGGGGGGGCCCATGAGCAGTTCTTC. This translates into CASSYGDSGGAHEQFF.

The chain combines TRBV4-1 with TRBJ2-6, with TRBD1 matching 7 bases. J gave up 1 base and V 1 base, and 7 bases lay outside the gene matches. CDR1 is MGHRA and CDR2 is YSYEKL in the germline V gene. This CDR3 is 18 amino acids long. The CDR3 protein is CASSQAGTASSGANVLTF. As DNA, the CDR3 is TGCGCCAGCAGCCAAGCCGGGACAGCCTCTTCTGGGGCCAACGTCCTGACTTTC.

This sequence joins TRBV4-1 and TRBJ1-4, with D perhaps TRBD1 (6 bases). Germline V gives CDR1 MGHRA, CDR2 YSYEKL. The ends were cut back, 5 bases at V and 10 bases at J, with 17 bases in the middle. The CDR3 totals 14 residues. CDR3 region: CASSDDRRGGKLFF. The DNA of the CDR3 is TGCGCCAGCAGCGACGACAGGAGGGGGGGAAAACTGTTTTTT.

This clonotype has more than one count but fewer than ten. The rearrangement uses TRBV7-2 and TRBJ1-6; 9 positions match TRBD1. Germline V gene lookup returns CDR1 SGHTA and CDR2 FQGNSA. The CDR3 totals 14 residues. Germline trimming cut 5 bases from V and 10 bases from J; bases unmatched to any gene: 6. The CDR3 coding sequence is TGTGCCAGCAGCGATCAGACAGGGGGATCACCCCTCCACTTT. This sequence encodes CASSDQTGGSPLHF.

CDR3 amino acids: CASSFSGQGRNIQYF. The CDR3 DNA sequence: TGTGCCAGCAGCTTCTCCGGACAGGGGAGAAACATTCAGTACTTC. The chain links TRBV7-2 to TRBJ2-4; 9 nucleotides line up with TRBD1. With 3 bases clipped from V and 6 bases from J, the junction kept 6 bases outside the gene matches. Germline V gene data show CDR1 as SGHTA and CDR2 as FQGNSA. The CDR3 loop spans 15 amino acids.

Note on this clonotype: A much larger clone is a single base away; this may be a read error. This chain uses TRBV10-3 with TRBJ2-3, with D uncertain. CDR3 length equals 11 residues. V was cut by 4 bases and J by 6 bases, with 5 bases left in between. Germline-derived CDR1 and CDR2 are ENHRY and SYGVKD. The CDR3 sequence: CAISVGDTQYF. In DNA, the CDR3 is TGTGCCATCAGTGTGGGGGATACGCAGTATTTT.

The chain couples TRBV3-1 to TRBJ2-3, with a tentative D call TRBD2 (6 bases). Trimming took 2 bases from V and 3 from J, leaving 18 bases between them. The germline V gene encodes CDR1 LGHDT and CDR2 YNNKEL (reference sequence). The CDR3 length is 17 residues. The CDR3 DNA follows: TGTGCCAGCAGCCAAAAGGGAGCGGGTACCGGGACAGATACGCAGTATTTT. The encoded protein is CASSQKGAGTGTDTQYF.

This clonotype occurred a few times. This chain uses TRBV18 with TRBJ2-1; D is uncertain. Trimming shortened V by 3 bases and J by 0 bases, and 12 bases separated the two germline ends. CDR3 size: 16 residues. The germline gives CDR1 KGHSH, CDR2 LQKENI. CDR3 nucleotide sequence: TGTGCCAGCTCACCGCCGACCCTGAGCTCCTACAATGAGCAGTTCTTC. It is translated as CASSPPTLSSYNEQFF.